One and the same sample provided the 19 T cell receptor beta chains below, sequenced in a study of response to subunit inactivated influenza vaccine. TCRdb re-called the RT-PCR reads through MiXCR, storing one row per CDR3 protein. The sample carries approximately 530,000 distinct CDR3 sequences, approximately 7.7% recorded once. The sequencing used PBMCs from blood, collected around 25 months after vaccination. All receptors derive from a man between 50 and 75 years old who received an inactivated influenza vaccine.

V is TRBV20-1 and J is TRBJ1-6, with 8 bases that match TRBD1. CDR3 length equals 15 residues. CDR1 is DFQATT and CDR2 is SNEGSKA in the germline V gene (reference sequence). V lost 0 bases and J lost 10; bases outside the gene matches: 8. DNA of the CDR3: TGCAGTGCTAGAGATACAGGACAGGGCTCCTCACCCCTCCACTTT. The encoded protein is CSARDTGQGSSPLHF.

This clonotype was observed a few times. V and J are TRBV5-1 and TRBJ1-2, with a weak D call TRBD1 (6 bases). Germline V gene data show CDR1 as SGHRS and CDR2 as YFSETQ. The CDR3 length is 18 residues. Between the trimmed V and J ends, which lost 0 bases and 2 bases, there was a span of 20 bases. CDR3 sequence (DNA): TGCGCCAGCAGCTTGGCCGCCGGGAGGGGGAGCTGGAACTATGGCTACACCTTC. This codes for CASSLAAGRGSWNYGYTF.

The sample holds many counts of this clonotype. V usage is TRBV12-3 or TRBV12-4 and J usage is TRBJ2-2; TRBD1 aligns across 8 bases. This CDR3 has 15 amino acids. The V and J ends lost 8 bases and 3 bases, in that order; junction bases with no gene match: 8. The CDR3 sequence: CASGEAGGDTGELFF. The CDR3 nucleotides are TGTGCCAGCGGTGAGGCAGGGGGCGACACCGGGGAGCTGTTTTTT.

This clonotype was detected ten times or more. This chain links TRBV4-1 with TRBJ2-1, with 11 nucleotides matching TRBD1. The germline CDR1 and CDR2 sequences are MGHRA and YSYEKL. The CDR3 loop spans 17 amino acids. J was trimmed by 7 bases and V by 0 bases; bases with no gene match: 8. The CDR3: CASSQDPRTGGRNEQFF. The DNA of the CDR3 is TGCGCCAGCAGCCAAGATCCGAGGACAGGGGGCCGGAATGAGCAGTTCTTC.

This clonotype was detected ten times or more. The gene calls are TRBV4-3 and TRBJ2-3, with D uncertain. CDR1 and CDR2 from the germline V gene are LGHNA and YSLEER. V was clipped by 3 bases and J by 6 bases, with 7 bases between them. The CDR3 totals 12 residues. CDR3 sequence reads: CASSHTRDTQYF. CDR3 in DNA: TGCGCCAGCAGCCATACGAGGGATACGCAGTATTTT.

V is TRBV27 and J is TRBJ2-1, with no clear D. V was pared by 5 bases and J by 3 bases, with 11 bases between. The CDR3 has 14 residues. Per germline, CDR1 MNHEY and CDR2 SMNVEV (reference sequence). In DNA form, the CDR3 reads TGTGCCAGCAGTATCACGGGTATCTACAATGAGCAGTTCTTC. Translation: CASSITGIYNEQFF.

This clonotype was seen more than once but under ten times. The chain has TRBV4-2 and TRBJ1-6; D unclear. The germline CDR1 and CDR2 sequences are LGHNA and YNFKEQ. The CDR3 is 14 residues long. Trimming removed 0 bases from V and 11 bases from J, with 11 bases in between. The CDR3 protein is CASSQDPGWAPLHF. The CDR3 DNA sequence: TGTGCCAGCAGCCAAGATCCCGGTTGGGCACCCCTCCACTTT.

This clonotype showed up many times. The chain recombines TRBV20-1 with TRBJ2-7, with a tentative D call TRBD2 (5 bases). The germline gives CDR1 DFQATT, CDR2 SNEGSKA (reference sequence). This CDR3 is built from 14 residues. V lost 2 bases to trimming and J lost 2 bases, with 13 bases between them. CDR3 sequence (DNA): TGCAGTGCTAGAAGCGGTTTCCTAACCTACGAGCAGTACTTC. Translation: CSARSGFLTYEQYF.

The chain carries TRBV6-5 and TRBJ1-1; D call uncertain. Germline V gene lookup returns CDR1 MNHEY and CDR2 SVGAGI. The CDR3 runs to 16 residues. V was shortened by 0 bases and J by 2 bases, with 13 bases between the two germline ends. This CDR3 reads CASSYSIFAGNTEAFF. The CDR3 nucleotides are TGTGCCAGCAGTTACTCGATTTTTGCAGGTAACACTGAAGCTTTCTTT.

The chain has TRBV20-1 and TRBJ1-4, with D maybe TRBD1 (6 bases). Germline V gene data show CDR1 as DFQATT and CDR2 as SNEGSKA (reference sequence). V was trimmed by 1 base and J by 8 bases, leaving 14 bases between them. The CDR3 is 14 residues long. The CDR3, as DNA: TGCAGTGCTAGAGTCAGGGGAGTGGGGGAAAAACTGTTTTTT. The encoded protein is CSARVRGVGEKLFF.

J is TRBJ2-3 and V is TRBV7-2; D is unclear. Germline loops: CDR1 SGHTA, CDR2 FQGNSA. The CDR3 has 11 residues. Between the trimmed V and J ends, which lost 5 bases and 7 bases, there was a span of 7 bases. The CDR3 sequence is CASSLRNTQYF. The CDR3 DNA is TGTGCCAGCAGCCTCCGTAATACGCAGTATTTT.

This clonotype was seen ten or more times. The rearrangement joins TRBV15 to TRBJ1-2; tentative D call: TRBD1 (6 bases). The CDR3 spans 13 residues. Trimming took off 2 bases at V and 2 bases at J, with 6 bases between the two ends. Germline V gene lookup returns CDR1 LNHNV and CDR2 YYDKDF (reference sequence). CDR3 residues: CATSRQGNYGYTF. The DNA of the CDR3 is TGTGCCACCAGCAGACAGGGGAACTATGGCTACACCTTC.

This clonotype appeared a few times. CDR3 in amino acids: CASSPKGGRLNTEAFF. In DNA form, the CDR3 reads TGTGCCAGCAGCCCTAAGGGGGGACGGTTGAACACTGAAGCTTTCTTT. The chain carries TRBV7-3 and TRBJ1-1, with D possibly being TRBD1 (6 bases). This CDR3 has 16 amino acids. Germline V gene lookup returns CDR1 SGHTA and CDR2 FQGTGA. Trimming stripped 5 bases from V and 0 bases from J, with 16 bases between.

This clonotype has only a few counts. The V gene is TRBV6-2 or TRBV6-3, the J gene TRBJ2-1; perhaps TRBD1 as D (5 bases). Germline V gene data show CDR1 as MNHEY and CDR2 as SVGEGT. V was cut by 7 bases and J by 1 base, with 8 bases left in between. This CDR3 is 13 amino acids long. Here the CDR3 DNA reads TGTGCCAGCACAGGGTTGTCCTACAATGAGCAGTTCTTC. It specifies CASTGLSYNEQFF.

At least ten counts were recorded for this clonotype. This chain uses TRBV12-3 or TRBV12-4 with TRBJ1-2; possibly TRBD1 for D (5 bases). V was pared by 5 bases and J by 2 bases, with 12 bases between. This CDR3 is built from 14 residues. The DNA of the CDR3 is TGTGCCAGCAGTGACAGACGGGGGAACTATGGCTACACCTTC. Its protein product is CASSDRRGNYGYTF.

The sample holds a few counts of this clonotype. The chain is built from TRBV10-3 and TRBJ2-3, with 9 nucleotides matching TRBD1. J was trimmed by 6 bases and V by 8 bases; bases with no gene match: 6. Germline V lookup: CDR1 ENHRY, CDR2 SYGVKD. The CDR3 covers 13 residues. The CDR3 DNA follows: TGTGCCATCGGGACAGGGACTATGGATACGCAGTATTTT. This gives the protein CAIGTGTMDTQYF.

The table lists this clonotype with a few counts. This sequence joins TRBV5-5 and TRBJ2-7; 8 bases map to TRBD1. The CDR3 has 14 amino acids. V was clipped by 4 bases and J by 3 bases; unmatched bases: 6. In germline, CDR1 is SGHKS, CDR2 YYEKEE (reference sequence). The CDR3 loop reads CASSGGQGLYEQYF. CDR3 nucleotide sequence: TGTGCCAGCAGCGGCGGACAGGGTCTCTACGAGCAGTACTTC.

This clonotype was seen more than once but under ten times. The chain combines TRBV2 with TRBJ2-7; D unresolved. This CDR3 comprises 11 residues. Germline CDR1 SNHLY, CDR2 FYNNEI. V was clipped by 2 bases and J by 7 bases, with 6 bases between them. CDR3 nucleotide sequence: TGTGCCAGCAGTGAACAGTGGGAGCAGTACTTC. Translation: CASSEQWEQYF.

The sample holds many counts of this clonotype. The V gene is TRBV4-2, the J gene TRBJ2-7; TRBD1 aligns across 7 bases. The CDR3 consists of 13 residues. With V trimmed by 0 bases and J by 5 bases, 1 base remained unmatched. Germline V gene data show CDR1 as LGHNA and CDR2 as YNFKEQ. As DNA, the CDR3 is TGTGCCAGCAGCCAAGATAGGGGGCACGAGCAGTACTTC. This translates into CASSQDRGHEQYF.